These T cell receptor beta chains were read from a single sample in a study of somatic mutations in cytotoxic T cells in rheumatoid arthritis. Assay: immunoSEQ multiplex PCR; the TCRdb copy retains only in-frame clones and omits some. Of roughly 13,000 clones detected, around 80% appear once; the ten largest clones hold 29%. Sequencing input: CD8+ T cells sorted from blood. The receptors derive from an adult with rheumatoid arthritis. Each CDR3 is given with its conserved first and last residue. D genes are given only for firm matches. Size tells how often a clone was seen (once, few, many) or the class of an expanded clone, and some rows leave it out.

V	D	length	size	J	CDR3	DNA
TRBV9	TRBD2	16	.	TRBJ2-7	CASSVVGVAGPGEQYF	TGTGCCAGCAGCGTAGTTGGGGTAGCGGGGCCCGGAGAGCAGTACTTC
TRBV19	.	15	.	TRBJ2-7	CASSISSGESYEQYF	TGTGCCAGTAGTATATCTTCGGGGGAATCTTACGAGCAGTACTTC
TRBV9	.	14	.	TRBJ2-7	CASSSYRESKEQYF	TGTGCCAGCAGCTCCTACCGGGAGAGTAAAGAGCAGTACTTC
TRBV9	TRBD2	16	.	TRBJ2-1	CASSVGIRGGYNEQFF	TGTGCCAGCAGCGTAGGGATTCGCGGGGGGTACAATGAGCAGTTCTTC
TRBV4-1	TRBD2	16	.	TRBJ2-7	CASSQPTSGRAYEQYF	TGCGCCAGCAGCCAACCGACTAGCGGGAGGGCCTACGAGCAGTACTTC
TRBV7-9	.	15	few	TRBJ2-7	CASSLSSRNKDEQYF	TGTGCCAGCAGCTTATCGAGTAGGAACAAAGACGAGCAGTACTTC
TRBV5-1	.	16	.	TRBJ2-5	CASSLAVGGNQETQYF	TGCGCCAGCAGCTTGGCCGTTGGGGGTAACCAAGAGACCCAGTACTTC
TRBV7-6	TRBD1	13	few	TRBJ2-7	CASSLGGTAEQYF	TGTGCCAGCAGCTTAGGAGGGACAGCCGAGCAGTACTTC
TRBV7-8	TRBD2	16	few	TRBJ2-5	CASSLGLTSGSGTQYF	TGTGCCAGCAGCTTAGGCCTTACTAGCGGGAGTGGCACCCAGTACTTC
TRBV7-9	.	12	.	TRBJ1-1	CASSGGRVEAFF	TGTGCCAGCAGCGGAGGTAGAGTGGAAGCTTTCTTT
TRBV30	.	18	.	TRBJ1-1	CAWSVESGHFLMNTEAFF	TGTGCCTGGAGTGTAGAATCAGGGCATTTCCTGATGAACACTGAAGCTTTCTTT
TRBV19	.	15	.	TRBJ2-7	CASSTNMGKLYEQYF	TGTGCCAGTAGTACCAACATGGGGAAATTATACGAGCAGTACTTC
TRBV5-1	TRBD1	17	.	TRBJ2-3	CASSKGQGAQRTDTQYF	TGCGCCAGCAGCAAGGGACAGGGGGCTCAACGCACAGATACGCAGTATTTT
TRBV27	.	15	.	TRBJ2-3	CASCRGITNTDTQYF	TGTGCCAGCTGTAGGGGGATTACTAATACAGATACGCAGTATTTT
TRBV4-2	.	14	.	TRBJ1-1	CASSPGQSNTEAFF	TGTGCCAGCAGCCCCGGACAGAGTAACACTGAAGCTTTCTTT
TRBV19	TRBD1	15	.	TRBJ2-7	CASTRGTGFVDEQYF	TGTGCCAGTACCCGGGGGACAGGGTTCGTTGACGAGCAGTACTTC
TRBV28	TRBD1	13	.	TRBJ2-7	CASSRGLPYEQYF	TGTGCCAGCAGTAGGGGGCTCCCCTACGAGCAGTACTTC
TRBV5-5	.	15	.	TRBJ1-2	CASSLSGQANYGYTF	TGTGCCAGCAGCCTGTCCGGGCAAGCTAACTATGGCTACACCTTC
TRBV9	TRBD1	17	few	TRBJ2-1	CASSVSLRTGNYNEQFF	TGTGCCAGCAGCGTATCCCTTCGGACAGGGAACTACAATGAGCAGTTCTTC
TRBV6-1	.	13	.	TRBJ1-2	CASEAGLYYGYTF	TGTGCCAGCGAGGCGGGACTGTACTATGGCTACACCTTC